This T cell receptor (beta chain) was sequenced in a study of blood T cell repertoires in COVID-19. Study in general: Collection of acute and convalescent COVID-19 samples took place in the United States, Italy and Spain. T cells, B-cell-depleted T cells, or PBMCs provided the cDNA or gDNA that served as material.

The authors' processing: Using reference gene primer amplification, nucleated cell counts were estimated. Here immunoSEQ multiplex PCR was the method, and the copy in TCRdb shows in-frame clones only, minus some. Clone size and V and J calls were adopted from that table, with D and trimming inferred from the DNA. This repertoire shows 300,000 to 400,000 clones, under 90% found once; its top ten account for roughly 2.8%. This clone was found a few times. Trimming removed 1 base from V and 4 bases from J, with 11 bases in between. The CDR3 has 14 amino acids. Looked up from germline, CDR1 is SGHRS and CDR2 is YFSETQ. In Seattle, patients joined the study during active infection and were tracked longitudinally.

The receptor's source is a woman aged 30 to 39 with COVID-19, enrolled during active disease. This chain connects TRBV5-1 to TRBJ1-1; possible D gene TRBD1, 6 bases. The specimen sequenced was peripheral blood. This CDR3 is CASSLHREGTEAFF. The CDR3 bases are TGCGCCAGCAGCTTGCACAGGGAAGGCACTGAAGCTTTCTTT.